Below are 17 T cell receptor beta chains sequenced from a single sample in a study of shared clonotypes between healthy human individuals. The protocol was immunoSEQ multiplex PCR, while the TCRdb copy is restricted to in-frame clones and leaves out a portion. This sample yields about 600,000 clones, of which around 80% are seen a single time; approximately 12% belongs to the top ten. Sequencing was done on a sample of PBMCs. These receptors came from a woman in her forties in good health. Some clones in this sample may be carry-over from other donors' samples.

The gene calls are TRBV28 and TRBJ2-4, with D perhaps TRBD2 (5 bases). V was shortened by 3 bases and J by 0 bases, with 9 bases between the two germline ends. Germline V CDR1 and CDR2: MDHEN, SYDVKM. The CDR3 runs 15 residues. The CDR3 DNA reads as TGTGCCAGCAGTTTCAGAGGGATAGCCAAAAACATTCAGTACTTC. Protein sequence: CASSFRGIAKNIQYF.

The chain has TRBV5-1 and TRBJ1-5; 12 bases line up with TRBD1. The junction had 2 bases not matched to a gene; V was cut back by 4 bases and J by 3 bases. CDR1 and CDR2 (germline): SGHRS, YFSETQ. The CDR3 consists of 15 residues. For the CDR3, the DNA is TGCGCCAGCAGCGCGGGACAGGGGGCCAATCAGCCCCAGCATTTT. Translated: CASSAGQGANQPQHF.

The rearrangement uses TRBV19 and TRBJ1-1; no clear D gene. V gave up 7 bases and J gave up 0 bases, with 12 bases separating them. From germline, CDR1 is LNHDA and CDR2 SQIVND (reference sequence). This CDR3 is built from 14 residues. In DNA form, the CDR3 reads TGTGCCAGTACCTTATCGGGAGTGAACACTGAAGCTTTCTTT. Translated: CASTLSGVNTEAFF.

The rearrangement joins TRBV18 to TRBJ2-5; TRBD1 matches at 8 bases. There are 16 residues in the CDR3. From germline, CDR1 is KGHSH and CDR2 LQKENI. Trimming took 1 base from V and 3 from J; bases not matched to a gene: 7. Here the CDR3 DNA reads TGTGCCAGCTCACCACGGCGGACAGGGCCGGAAGAGACCCAGTACTTC. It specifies CASSPRRTGPEETQYF.

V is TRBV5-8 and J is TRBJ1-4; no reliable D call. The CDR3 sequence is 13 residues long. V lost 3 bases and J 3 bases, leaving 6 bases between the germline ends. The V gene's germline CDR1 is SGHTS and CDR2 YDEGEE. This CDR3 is CASSSWPNEKLFF. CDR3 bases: TGTGCCAGCAGCTCTTGGCCTAATGAAAAACTGTTTTTT.

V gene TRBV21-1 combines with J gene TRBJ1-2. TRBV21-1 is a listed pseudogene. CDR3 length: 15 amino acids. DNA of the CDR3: TGTGCCAGCAGGATCCGGGACCGCAAAAACTATGGCTACACCTTC. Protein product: CASRIRDRKNYGYTF.

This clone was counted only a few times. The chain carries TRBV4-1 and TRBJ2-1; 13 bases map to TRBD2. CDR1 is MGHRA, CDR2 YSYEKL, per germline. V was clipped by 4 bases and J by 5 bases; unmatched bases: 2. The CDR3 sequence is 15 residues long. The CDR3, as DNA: TGCGCCAGCAGCCGTACTAGCGGGAGGGACAATGAGCAGTTCTTC. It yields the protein CASSRTSGRDNEQFF.

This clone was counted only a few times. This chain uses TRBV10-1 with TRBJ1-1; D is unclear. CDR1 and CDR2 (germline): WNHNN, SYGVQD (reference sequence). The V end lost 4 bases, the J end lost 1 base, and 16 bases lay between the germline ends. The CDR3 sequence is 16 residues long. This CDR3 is CASSVGPVSRNTEAFF. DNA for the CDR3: TGCGCCAGCAGTGTAGGACCTGTGAGCCGGAACACTGAAGCTTTCTTT.

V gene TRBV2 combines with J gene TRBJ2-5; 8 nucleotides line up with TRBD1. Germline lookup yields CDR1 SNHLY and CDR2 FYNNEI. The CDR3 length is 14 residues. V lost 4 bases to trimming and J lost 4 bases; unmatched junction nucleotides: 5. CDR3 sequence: CASSGDRQGETQYF. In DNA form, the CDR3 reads TGTGCCAGCAGTGGGGACAGGCAAGGAGAGACCCAGTACTTC.

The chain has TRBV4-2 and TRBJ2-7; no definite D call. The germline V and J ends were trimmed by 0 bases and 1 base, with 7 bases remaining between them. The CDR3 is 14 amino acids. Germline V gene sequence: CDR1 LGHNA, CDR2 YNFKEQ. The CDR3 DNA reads TGTGCCAGCAGCCAAGATCGATTATCCTACGAGCAGTACTTC. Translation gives CASSQDRLSYEQYF.

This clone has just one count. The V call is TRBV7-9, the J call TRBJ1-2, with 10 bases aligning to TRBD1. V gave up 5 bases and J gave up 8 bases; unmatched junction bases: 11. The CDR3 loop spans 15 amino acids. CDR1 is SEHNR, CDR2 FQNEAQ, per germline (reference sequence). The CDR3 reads CASSTSGQGGAGYTF. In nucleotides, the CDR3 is TGTGCCAGCAGCACCTCTGGACAGGGGGGCGCGGGCTACACCTTC.

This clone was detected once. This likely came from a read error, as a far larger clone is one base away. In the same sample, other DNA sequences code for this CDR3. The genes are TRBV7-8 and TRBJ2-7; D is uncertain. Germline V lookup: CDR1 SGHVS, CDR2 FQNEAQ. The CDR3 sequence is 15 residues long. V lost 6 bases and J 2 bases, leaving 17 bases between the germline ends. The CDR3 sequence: CASSLLRYSPYEQYF. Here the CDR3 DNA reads TGTGCCAGCAGTTTACTCCGCTACTCACCCTACGAGCAGTACTTC.

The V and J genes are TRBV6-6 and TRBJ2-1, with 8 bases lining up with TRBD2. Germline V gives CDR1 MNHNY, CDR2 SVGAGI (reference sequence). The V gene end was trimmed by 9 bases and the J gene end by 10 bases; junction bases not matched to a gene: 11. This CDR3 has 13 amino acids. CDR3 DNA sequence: TGTGCCAGTACTAGCGGTGCCCCCTTGGAGCAGTTCTTC. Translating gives CASTSGAPLEQFF.

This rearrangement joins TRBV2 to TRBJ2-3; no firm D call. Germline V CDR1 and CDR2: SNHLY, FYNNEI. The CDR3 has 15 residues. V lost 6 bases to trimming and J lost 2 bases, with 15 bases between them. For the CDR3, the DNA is TGTGCCAGCAGGCCACAGACACAACACACAGATACGCAGTATTTT. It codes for CASRPQTQHTDTQYF.

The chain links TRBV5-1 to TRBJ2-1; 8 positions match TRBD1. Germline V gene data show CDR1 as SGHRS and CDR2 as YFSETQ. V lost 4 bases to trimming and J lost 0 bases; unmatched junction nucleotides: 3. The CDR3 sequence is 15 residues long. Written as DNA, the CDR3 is TGCGCCAGCAGCAACACAGGGGGCTCCTACAATGAGCAGTTCTTC. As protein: CASSNTGGSYNEQFF.

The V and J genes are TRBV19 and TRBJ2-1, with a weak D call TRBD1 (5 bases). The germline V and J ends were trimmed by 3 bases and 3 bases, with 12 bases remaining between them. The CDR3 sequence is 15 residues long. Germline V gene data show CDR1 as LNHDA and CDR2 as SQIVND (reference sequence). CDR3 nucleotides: TGTGCCAGTAGTATGCGGCAGGGCAGCTACAATGAGCAGTTCTTC. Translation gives CASSMRQGSYNEQFF. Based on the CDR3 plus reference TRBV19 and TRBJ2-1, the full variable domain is DGGITQSPKYLFRKEGQNVTLSCEQNLNHDAMYWYRQDPGQGLRLIYYSQIVNDFQKGDIAEGYSVSREKKESFPLTVTSAQKNPTAFYLCASSMRQGSYNEQFFGPGTRLTVL.

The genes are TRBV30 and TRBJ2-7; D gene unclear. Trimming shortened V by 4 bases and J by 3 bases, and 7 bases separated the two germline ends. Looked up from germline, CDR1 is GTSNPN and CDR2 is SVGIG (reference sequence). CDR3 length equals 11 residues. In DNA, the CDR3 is TGTGCCTGGAAATCTAACTACGAGCAGTACTTC. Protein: CAWKSNYEQYF.